Presented here are 28 T cell receptor beta chains from one specimen sequenced in a study of CD8 T cells in ankylosing spondylitis. In TCRdb, the 5' RACE reads were re-called with MiXCR into one record per CDR3 protein. The sample has roughly 190,000 distinct CDR3 sequences, 9.5% to 15% seen once. The sequenced sample consisted of blood, either unsorted or a sorted T cell fraction (not recorded which). The source is a male donor with ankylosing spondylitis or in good health (not recorded which).

The CDR3 sequence is CSVTGGTGELFF. CDR3 bases: TGCAGCGTAACGGGGGGGACCGGGGAGCTGTTTTTT. The V and J genes are TRBV29-1 and TRBJ2-2, with 8 bases fitting TRBD2. The CDR3 totals 12 residues. Germline CDR1 SQVTM, CDR2 ANQGSEA. V trimming: 6 bases; J trimming: 5 bases; junction bases outside the gene matches: 2.

This clonotype was observed a handful of times. This chain joins TRBV6-5 and TRBJ1-2, with D perhaps matching TRBD1 (6 bases). Germline CDR1 reads MNHEY; CDR2 reads SVGAGI. The CDR3 runs 13 residues. Between the trimmed V and J ends, which lost 5 bases and 4 bases, there was a span of 11 bases. The CDR3 DNA sequence: TGTGCCAGCAGTACTCAGGGGTCCTATGGCTACACCTTC. It codes for CASSTQGSYGYTF.

This clonotype occurred many times. The V call is TRBV11-2, the J call TRBJ2-5; D is unclear. V was shortened by 0 bases and J by 9 bases, with 8 bases between the two germline ends. Germline values: CDR1 SGHAT, CDR2 FQNNGV. The CDR3 is 12 residues long. The CDR3 reads CASSLESGAQYF. CDR3 nucleotide sequence: TGTGCCAGCAGCTTAGAGTCTGGGGCCCAGTACTTC.

This clonotype was counted many times. The V gene is TRBV4-1, the J gene TRBJ2-3; D not resolved. The germline V and J ends were trimmed by 2 bases and 5 bases, with 11 bases remaining between them. Germline CDR1 is MGHRA and CDR2 is YSYEKL. The CDR3 length is 14 residues. The CDR3 is CASSQRLPGDTQYF. CDR3 bases: TGCGCCAGCAGCCAAAGGCTCCCTGGAGATACGCAGTATTTT.

This rearrangement joins TRBV12-3 or TRBV12-4 to TRBJ1-1; a weak D match, TRBD1 (5 bases). This CDR3 has 12 amino acids. V was cut by 7 bases and J by 5 bases, with 11 bases left in between. CDR3: CASTDSWTEAFF. The CDR3 DNA reads as TGTGCCAGCACTGACAGTTGGACTGAAGCTTTCTTT.

The genes are TRBV30 and TRBJ2-3; 10 bases are shared with TRBD2. V lost 7 bases to trimming and J lost 2 bases; unmatched junction nucleotides: 9. The length of the CDR3 is 15 residues. Germline CDR1 and CDR2: GTSNPN and SVGIG (reference sequence). The CDR3 protein is CASDQGLAATDTQYF. The CDR3 coding sequence is TGTGCCTCCGACCAAGGACTAGCGGCCACAGATACGCAGTATTTT.

This clonotype was counted only a few times. This chain links TRBV5-1 with TRBJ1-2, with D unclear. This CDR3 spans 13 amino acids. Germline loops: CDR1 SGHRS, CDR2 YFSETQ. Trimming shortened V by 1 base and J by 4 bases, and 8 bases separated the two germline ends. CDR3 sequence (DNA): TGCGCCAGCAGCTTGATAGGGAGCTATGGCTACACCTTC. It specifies CASSLIGSYGYTF.

The rearrangement links TRBV5-5 to TRBJ2-3; 9 nucleotides align to TRBD2. Germline V lookup: CDR1 SGHKS, CDR2 YYEKEE (reference sequence). CDR3 length: 15 amino acids. Trimming cost V 4 bases and J 0 bases; bases outside gene matches: 3. The DNA for the CDR3 is TGTGCCAGCAGCCGACTAGCGGCTAGCACAGATACGCAGTATTTT. Protein sequence: CASSRLAASTDTQYF.

The sample holds one count of this clonotype. J is TRBJ2-3 and V is TRBV7-8; D possibly corresponds to TRBD2 (6 bases). V shed 6 bases and J shed 4 bases, with 11 bases lying between them. The CDR3 covers 13 residues. The germline V gene encodes CDR1 SGHVS and CDR2 FQNEAQ. Here the CDR3 DNA reads TGTGCCAGCAGGCGGGGCCTGGCAGATACGCAGTATTTT. Translation: CASRRGLADTQYF.

There are many counts of this clonotype. This chain links TRBV29-1 with TRBJ2-7, with D tentatively TRBD1 (6 bases). V was shortened by 0 bases and J by 7 bases, with 22 bases between the two germline ends. The CDR3 extends over 16 amino acids. The V gene's germline CDR1 is SQVTM and CDR2 ANQGSEA. The CDR3 region has the DNA TGCAGCGTTGAAGATCAAGTCAGGGGCAATTCGGGGGAGCAGTACTTC. Its translation: CSVEDQVRGNSGEQYF.

The V and J genes are TRBV4-2 and TRBJ2-7; possible D gene TRBD2, 6 bases. V was clipped by 0 bases and J by 7 bases, with 16 bases between them. CDR1 LGHNA and CDR2 YNFKEQ come from the germline V gene. There are 15 residues in the CDR3. DNA for the CDR3: TGTGCCAGCAGCCAAGATTTGAGCCAGCGGGTAGAGCAGTACTTC. Residues: CASSQDLSQRVEQYF.

The rearrangement uses TRBV3-1 and TRBJ2-5; possibly TRBD2 for D (6 bases). V lost 4 bases, J lost 5 bases, and 14 bases lay in between. CDR3 length equals 14 residues. The germline CDR1 and CDR2 sequences are LGHDT and YNNKEL (reference sequence). CDR3: CASSLGLAMETQYF. CDR3 coding DNA: TGTGCCAGCAGCCTCGGGCTAGCGATGGAGACCCAGTACTTC.

V is TRBV29-1 and J is TRBJ1-1; D is uncertain. This CDR3 is 12 amino acids long. Germline CDR1 and CDR2: SQVTM and ANQGSEA. V lost 2 bases to trimming and J lost 2 bases, with 6 bases between them. The CDR3 sequence is CSVEWSNTEAFF. The CDR3 coding sequence is TGCAGCGTTGAATGGTCTAACACTGAAGCTTTCTTT. The variable domain in full, with the rest retrieved from reference TRBV29-1 and TRBJ1-1, is SAVISQKPSRDICQRGTSLTIQCQVDSQVTMMFWYRQQPGQSLTLIATANQGSEATYESGFVIDKFPISRPNLTFSTLTVSNMSPEDSSIYLCSVEWSNTEAFFGQGTRLTVV.

This clonotype was counted between two and nine times. V gene TRBV7-2 combines with J gene TRBJ2-7; D not certain. The V gene lost 3 bases and the J gene lost 6 bases, with 9 bases spanning the gap. Germline V gives CDR1 SGHTA, CDR2 FQGNSA. CDR3 length: 12 residues. The CDR3 region is CASSLAPGEQYF. CDR3 sequence (DNA): TGTGCCAGCAGCTTGGCTCCGGGCGAGCAGTACTTC.

As concerns this clonotype: The germline gene is not matched at one end of the junction; a read error may be the cause. In DNA, the CDR3 is TGCAGTGCGAGAGACACTAGCGGGCTCAATGAGCAGTTCTTC. It specifies CSARDTSGLNEQFF. V and J are TRBV20-1 and TRBJ2-1; 9 positions match TRBD2. Looked up from germline, CDR1 is DFQATT and CDR2 is SNEGSKA (reference sequence). This CDR3 has 14 residues.

This chain uses TRBV27 with TRBJ2-7, with TRBD1 matching 8 bases. Looked up from germline, CDR1 is MNHEY and CDR2 is SMNVEV (reference sequence). Germline trimming cut 6 bases from V and 7 bases from J; bases unmatched to any gene: 11. The CDR3 is 14 amino acids. CDR3 coding DNA: TGTGCCAGCAGCCCAGGGGGCCCGGGGATGGAGCAGTACTTC. Encoded protein: CASSPGGPGMEQYF.

This clonotype was recorded a few times. The chain recombines TRBV12-3 or TRBV12-4 with TRBJ1-6, with a possible D match to TRBD1 (5 bases). The CDR3 runs 15 residues. Trimming cost V 2 bases and J 10 bases, with 15 bases left between them. This chain's CDR3 is CASSLYSQGRSPLHF. CDR3 nucleotide sequence: TGTGCCAGCAGTTTATATAGTCAGGGACGATCACCCCTCCACTTT.

The chain combines TRBV3-1 with TRBJ2-5; 11 bases are a match to TRBD2. CDR3 length: 19 amino acids. V trimming: 5 bases; J trimming: 1 base; junction bases outside the gene matches: 15. Germline V gene sequence: CDR1 LGHDT, CDR2 YNNKEL (reference sequence). CDR3 sequence reads: CASSGVGTSGLPPQETQYF. Written as DNA, the CDR3 is TGTGCCAGCAGCGGAGTGGGGACTAGCGGTCTACCCCCCCAAGAGACCCAGTACTTC.

This clonotype was recorded many times. The rearrangement uses TRBV2 and TRBJ2-1, with D possibly being TRBD2 (6 bases). The V end was cut by 4 bases, the J end by 6 bases, with 16 bases between. Germline V CDR1 and CDR2: SNHLY, FYNNEI. CDR3 length: 15 amino acids. CDR3 bases: TGTGCCAGCAGTGGGTCGGGAGATCGGGCCAATGAGCAGTTCTTC. This translates into CASSGSGDRANEQFF.

This rearrangement joins TRBV12-3 or TRBV12-4 to TRBJ2-7, with 7 bases fitting TRBD2. V dropped 1 base and J dropped 2; count of bases not matched to a gene: 8. The CDR3 spans 16 residues. CDR3 region: CASSLGAGVFPYEQYF. The CDR3 coding sequence is TGTGCCAGCAGTTTAGGGGCGGGGGTCTTCCCCTACGAGCAGTACTTC.

This clonotype turned up a few times. The rearrangement links TRBV9 to TRBJ2-7; D perhaps matches TRBD2 (6 bases). The germline V and J ends were trimmed by 3 bases and 1 base, with 8 bases remaining between them. The CDR3 length is 13 residues. Germline CDR1 reads SGDLS; CDR2 reads YYNGEE. The CDR3 DNA reads TGTGCCAGCAGCGGGGGGGTATCCTACGAGCAGTACTTC. It is translated as CASSGGVSYEQYF. The whole variable domain, remainder taken from reference TRBV9 and TRBJ2-7, is DSGVTQTPKHLITATGQRVTLRCSPRSGDLSVYWYQQSLDQGLQFLIQYYNGEERAKGNILERFSAQQFPDLHSELNLSSLELGDSALYFCASSGGVSYEQYFGPGTRLTVT.

This clonotype appeared many times. This chain links TRBV4-1 with TRBJ2-5, with 10 positions matching TRBD1. CDR1 MGHRA and CDR2 YSYEKL come from the germline V gene. This CDR3 has 16 residues. V was pared by 1 base and J by 5 bases, with 7 bases of the junction left unmatched. CDR3 DNA: TGCGCCAGCAGCCAAGTGGGGACAGGGGTTGGGGAGACCCAGTACTTC. Translation gives CASSQVGTGVGETQYF.

The chain joins TRBV27 to TRBJ2-3; 10 nucleotides align to TRBD2. This CDR3 contains 19 residues. Trimming removed 8 bases from V and 3 bases from J; junction bases left unmatched: 20. Germline values: CDR1 MNHEY, CDR2 SMNVEV (reference sequence). CDR3 nucleotide sequence: TGTGCCAGCGGATTGGGGACAGTTTTAGCGGGGGGTGTAACAGATACGCAGTATTTT. Protein sequence: CASGLGTVLAGGVTDTQYF.

This clonotype was detected only a few times. This chain joins TRBV12-3 or TRBV12-4 and TRBJ1-4; TRBD1 might be the D (6 bases). The CDR3 runs to 15 residues. Trimming cost V 3 bases and J 6 bases, with 14 bases left between them. The CDR3 coding sequence is TGTGCCAGCAGTTTTAGTTTACAGGGAGATGAAAAACTGTTTTTT. This encodes CASSFSLQGDEKLFF.

There are a few counts of this clonotype. V is TRBV12-3 or TRBV12-4 and J is TRBJ2-2, with 8 bases matching TRBD2. The J segment lost 4 bases and the V segment lost 1 base, leaving 5 bases of the junction unmatched. This CDR3 spans 16 amino acids. The CDR3 sequence: CASSLEYGRATGELFF. In nucleotides, the CDR3 is TGTGCCAGCAGTTTAGAGTACGGGAGGGCCACCGGGGAGCTGTTTTTT.

This clonotype was seen ten or more times. V gene TRBV14 combines with J gene TRBJ2-1; 11 bases are shared with TRBD1. Unmatched junction bases numbered 6, after V lost 5 bases and J lost 6 bases. The CDR3 extends over 15 amino acids. Germline V gene sequence: CDR1 SGHDN, CDR2 FVKESK. The DNA of the CDR3 is TGTGCCAGCAGCGCCTCGGGACAGGGGGTCAATGAGCAGTTCTTC. Translation: CASSASGQGVNEQFF.

The rearrangement links TRBV4-1 to TRBJ2-2; 11 bases map to TRBD2. The CDR3 extends over 16 amino acids. The V segment lost 6 bases and the J segment 3 bases; nucleotides outside the gene matches: 6. CDR1 and CDR2 (germline): MGHRA, YSYEKL. CDR3 loop: CASSQLAGDYTGELFF. CDR3 DNA sequence: TGCGCCAGCAGTCAACTAGCGGGAGACTACACCGGGGAGCTGTTTTTT.

The sample holds a few counts of this clonotype. This chain links TRBV4-2 with TRBJ2-5; TRBD2 agrees at 9 bases. The CDR3 sequence is 16 residues long. Losses at the gene ends were 4 bases for V and 4 bases for J; bases not matched to a gene: 10. From germline, CDR1 is LGHNA and CDR2 YNFKEQ. CDR3 sequence (DNA): TGTGCCAGCAGCCCTCCGGGGGGCGGGGGGGCAGAGACCCAGTACTTC. It yields the protein CASSPPGGGGAETQYF.